The T cell receptor (beta chain) described here comes from a study of cytotoxic CD8 clonotypes in ibrutinib-treated CLL. Across the whole study: The study recorded mean values of almost 260,000 productive templates and 90,000 to 100,000 productive rearrangements per sample.

Study conclusions and caveats: Patients had baseline clonality above age-matched healthy donors, and this clonality moved with circulating CD8+ T-cell counts. Stable or contracted on treatment, public clonotypes were also uncommon. Clonality climbed at ibrutinib response, then dropped toward baseline at progression.

This clone has more than one count but fewer than ten. Its antigen is currently unknown. V lost 2 bases and J 7 bases, leaving 9 bases between the germline ends. Per germline, CDR1 LNHDA and CDR2 SQIVND (reference sequence). The CDR3 consists of 13 residues. Sequenced by immunoSEQ multiplex PCR; TCRdb stores in-frame clones only, minus some. The data contain roughly 23,000 clones, 70% to 85% of them singletons. The sequence was obtained from a human donor with chronic lymphocytic leukemia. This material consisted of PBMCs, taken before ibrutinib treatment. This rearrangement joins TRBV19 to TRBJ1-5, with D tentatively TRBD1 (5 bases). CDR3 nucleotide sequence: TGTGCCAGTAGTATATGGGGGATACAGCCCCAGCATTTT. It is translated as CASSIWGIQPQHF. Drawing the rest from reference TRBV19 and TRBJ1-5, the complete variable domain is DGGITQSPKYLFRKEGQNVTLSCEQNLNHDAMYWYRQDPGQGLRLIYYSQIVNDFQKGDIAEGYSVSREKKESFPLTVTSAQKNPTAFYLCASSIWGIQPQHFGDGTRLSIL.